The T cell receptor beta chain under discussion was sequenced for a study of cytomegalovirus exposure and HLA in healthy donors. The wider study: The study placed less than 90% of its 350 to 450 genotyped donors in the Caucasian-associated ancestry cluster.

The germline gives CDR1 MDHEN, CDR2 SYDVKM. With 0 bases removed from V and 3 bases from J, the gap between germline ends came to 12 bases. This CDR3 region has 15 residues. It was with 60 Vbeta and 13 Jbeta primers that the PCR ran. The table came from immunoSEQ multiplex PCR; TCRdb's copy has only in-frame clones and leaves some out. The data contain about 110,000 clones, over 70% of them singletons. This chain connects TRBV28 to TRBJ2-7, with D perhaps TRBD2 (7 bases). Sequencing was performed on PBMCs. This TCR was sampled from a male donor in good health and CMV-seropositive. CDR3 in amino acids: CASSLWGGQVYEQYF. Written as DNA, the CDR3 is TGTGCCAGCAGTTTATGGGGGGGGCAGGTCTACGAGCAGTACTTC.